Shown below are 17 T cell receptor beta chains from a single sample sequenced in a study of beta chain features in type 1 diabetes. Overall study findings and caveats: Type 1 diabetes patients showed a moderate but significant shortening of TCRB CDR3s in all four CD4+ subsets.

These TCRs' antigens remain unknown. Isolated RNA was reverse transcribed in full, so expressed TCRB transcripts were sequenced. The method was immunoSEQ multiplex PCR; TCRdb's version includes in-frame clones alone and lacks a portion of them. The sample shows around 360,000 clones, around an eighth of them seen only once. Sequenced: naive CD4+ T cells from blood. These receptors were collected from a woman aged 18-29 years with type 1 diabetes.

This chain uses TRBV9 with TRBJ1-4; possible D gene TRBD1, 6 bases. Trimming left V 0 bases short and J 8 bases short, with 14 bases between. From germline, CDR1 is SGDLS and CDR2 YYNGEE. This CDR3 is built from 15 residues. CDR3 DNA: TGTGCCAGCAGCGTAGCACAGGGCGGTGTCGAAAAACTGTTTTTT. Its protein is CASSVAQGGVEKLFF.

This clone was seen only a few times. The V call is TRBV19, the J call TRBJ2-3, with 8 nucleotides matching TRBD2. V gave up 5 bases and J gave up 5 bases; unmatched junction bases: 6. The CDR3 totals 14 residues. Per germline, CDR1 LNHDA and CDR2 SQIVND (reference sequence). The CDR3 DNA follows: TGTGCCAGTAGTCCCGGACTAGCCCAAGATACGCAGTATTTT. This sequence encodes CASSPGLAQDTQYF. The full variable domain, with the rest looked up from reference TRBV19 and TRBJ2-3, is DGGITQSPKYLFRKEGQNVTLSCEQNLNHDAMYWYRQDPGQGLRLIYYSQIVNDFQKGDIAEGYSVSREKKESFPLTVTSAQKNPTAFYLCASSPGLAQDTQYFGPGTRLTVL.

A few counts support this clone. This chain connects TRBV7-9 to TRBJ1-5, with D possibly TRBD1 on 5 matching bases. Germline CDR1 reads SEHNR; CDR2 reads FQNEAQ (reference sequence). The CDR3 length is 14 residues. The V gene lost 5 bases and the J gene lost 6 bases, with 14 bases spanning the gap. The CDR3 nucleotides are TGTGCCAGCAGCCAAGACAGCAAGAGTCAGCCCCAGCATTTT. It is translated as CASSQDSKSQPQHF.

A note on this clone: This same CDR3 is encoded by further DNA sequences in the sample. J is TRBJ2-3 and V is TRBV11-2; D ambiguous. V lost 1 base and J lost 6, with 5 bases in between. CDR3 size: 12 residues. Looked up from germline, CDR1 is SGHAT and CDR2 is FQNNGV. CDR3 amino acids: CASSLVRDTQYF. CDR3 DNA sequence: TGTGCCAGCAGCTTAGTCCGGGATACGCAGTATTTT.

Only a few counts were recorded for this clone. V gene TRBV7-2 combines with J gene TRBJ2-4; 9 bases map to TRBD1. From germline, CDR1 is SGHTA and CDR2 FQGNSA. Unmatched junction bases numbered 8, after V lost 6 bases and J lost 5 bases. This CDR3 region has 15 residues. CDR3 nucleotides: TGTGCCAGCAGACCTGGACAGGGGACTCAAAACATTCAGTACTTC. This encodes CASRPGQGTQNIQYF.

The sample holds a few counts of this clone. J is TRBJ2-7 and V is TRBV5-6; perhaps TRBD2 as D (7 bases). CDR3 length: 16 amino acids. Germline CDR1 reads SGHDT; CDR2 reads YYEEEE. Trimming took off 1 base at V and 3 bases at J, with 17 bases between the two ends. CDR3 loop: CASSLRGAPLFYEQYF. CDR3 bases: TGTGCCAGCAGCTTGCGGGGGGCCCCTCTATTCTACGAGCAGTACTTC.

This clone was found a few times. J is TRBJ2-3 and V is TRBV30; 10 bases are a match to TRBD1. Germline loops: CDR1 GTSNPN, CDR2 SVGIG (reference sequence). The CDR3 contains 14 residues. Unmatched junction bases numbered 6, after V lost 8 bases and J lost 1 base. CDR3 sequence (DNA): TGTGCCACGGGTGGGACAGGGGGCACAGATACGCAGTATTTT. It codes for CATGGTGGTDTQYF.

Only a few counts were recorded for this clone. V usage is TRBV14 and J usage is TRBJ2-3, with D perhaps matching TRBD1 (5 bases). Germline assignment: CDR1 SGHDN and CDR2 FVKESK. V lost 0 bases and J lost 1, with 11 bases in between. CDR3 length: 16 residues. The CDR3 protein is CASSQDRAGRTDTQYF. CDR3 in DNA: TGTGCCAGCAGCCAAGATCGGGCAGGGCGCACAGATACGCAGTATTTT.

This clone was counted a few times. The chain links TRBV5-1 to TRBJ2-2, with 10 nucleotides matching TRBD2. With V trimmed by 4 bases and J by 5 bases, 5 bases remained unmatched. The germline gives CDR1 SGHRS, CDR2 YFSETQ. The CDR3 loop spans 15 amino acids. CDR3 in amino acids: CASSPGLARTGELFF. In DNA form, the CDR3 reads TGCGCCAGCAGCCCGGGACTAGCGAGGACCGGGGAGCTGTTTTTT.

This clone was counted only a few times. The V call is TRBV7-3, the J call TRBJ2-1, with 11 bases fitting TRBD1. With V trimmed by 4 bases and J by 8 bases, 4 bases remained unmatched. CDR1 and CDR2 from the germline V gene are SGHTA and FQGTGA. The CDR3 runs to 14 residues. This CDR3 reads CASSSRDRGDEQFF. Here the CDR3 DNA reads TGTGCCAGCAGCTCCCGGGACAGGGGGGATGAGCAGTTCTTC.

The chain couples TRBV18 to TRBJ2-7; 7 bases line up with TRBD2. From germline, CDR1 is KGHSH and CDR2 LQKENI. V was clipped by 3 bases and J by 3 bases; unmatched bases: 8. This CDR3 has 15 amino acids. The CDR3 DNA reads TGTGCCAGCTCACCGGTGCTAGCGGAGTTCTACGAGCAGTACTTC. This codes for CASSPVLAEFYEQYF.

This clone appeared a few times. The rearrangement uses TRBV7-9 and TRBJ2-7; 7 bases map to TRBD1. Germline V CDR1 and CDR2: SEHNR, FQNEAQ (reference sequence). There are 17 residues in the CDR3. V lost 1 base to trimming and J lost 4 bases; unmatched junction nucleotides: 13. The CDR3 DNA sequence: TGTGCCAGCAGCTTAGTTCTTTCGACAGGGAAGCAGTACGAGCAGTACTTC. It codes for CASSLVLSTGKQYEQYF.

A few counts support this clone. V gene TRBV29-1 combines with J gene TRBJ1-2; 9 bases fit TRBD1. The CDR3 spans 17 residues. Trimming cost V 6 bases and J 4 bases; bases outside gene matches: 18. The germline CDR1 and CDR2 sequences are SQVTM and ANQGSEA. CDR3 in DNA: TGCAGCGTACAGCCCGGGACAGGGAACGGTTTGTCCTATGGCTACACCTTC. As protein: CSVQPGTGNGLSYGYTF.

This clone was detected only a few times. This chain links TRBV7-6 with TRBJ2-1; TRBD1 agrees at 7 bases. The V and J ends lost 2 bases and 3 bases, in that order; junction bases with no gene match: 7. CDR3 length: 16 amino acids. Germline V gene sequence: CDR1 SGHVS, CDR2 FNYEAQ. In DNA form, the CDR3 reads TGTGCCAGCAGCTTACCTCCAGGGGGAAACTACAATGAGCAGTTCTTC. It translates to CASSLPPGGNYNEQFF. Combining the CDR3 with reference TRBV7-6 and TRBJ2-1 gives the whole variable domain GAGVSQSPRYKVTKRGQDVALRCDPISGHVSLYWYRQALGQGPEFLTYFNYEAQQDKSGLPNDRFSAERPEGSISTLTIQRTEQRDSAMYRCASSLPPGGNYNEQFFGPGTRLTVL.

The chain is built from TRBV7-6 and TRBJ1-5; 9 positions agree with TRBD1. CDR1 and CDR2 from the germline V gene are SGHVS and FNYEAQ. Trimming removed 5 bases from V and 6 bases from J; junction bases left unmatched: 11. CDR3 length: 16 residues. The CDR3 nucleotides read TGTGCCAGCAGCGCCCACAGGGACAGGGAGGGTCAGCCCCAGCATTTT. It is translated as CASSAHRDREGQPQHF.

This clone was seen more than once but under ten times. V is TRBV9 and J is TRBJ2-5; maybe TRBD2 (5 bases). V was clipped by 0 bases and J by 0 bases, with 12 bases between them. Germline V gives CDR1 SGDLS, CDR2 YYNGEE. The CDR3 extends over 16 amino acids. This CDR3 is CASSVGSGAYQETQYF. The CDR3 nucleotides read TGTGCCAGCAGCGTAGGGAGCGGAGCGTACCAAGAGACCCAGTACTTC.

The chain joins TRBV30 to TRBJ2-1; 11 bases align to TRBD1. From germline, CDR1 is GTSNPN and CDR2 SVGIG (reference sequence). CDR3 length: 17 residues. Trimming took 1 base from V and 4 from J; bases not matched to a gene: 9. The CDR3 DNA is TGTGCCTGGAGTGCATTATACCGGGACAGGGGGTACAATGAGCAGTTCTTC. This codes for CAWSALYRDRGYNEQFF.